This T cell receptor (beta chain) was sequenced during a study of blood T cell repertoires in COVID-19. The overall study: Both acute and convalescent COVID-19 samples were obtained from the United States, Italy and Spain. In each case, the material was cDNA or gDNA derived from T cells, B-cell-depleted T cells, or PBMCs.

The CDR3 contains 16 residues. The germline gives CDR1 MDHEN, CDR2 SYDVKM. V was pared by 2 bases and J by 3 bases, with 17 bases between. In the original processing: Reference gene primer amplification in the assay estimated nucleated cell counts. Sequenced by immunoSEQ multiplex PCR; TCRdb stores in-frame clones only, minus some. V, J and clone size were drawn from that table, and D and trimming were deduced from the DNA. The sample records under 200,000 clones, approximately 82% being singletons. The V gene is TRBV28, the J gene TRBJ2-7; D possibly corresponds to TRBD1 (5 bases). The sequence was obtained from a woman between 70 and 85 years old who had recovered from COVID-19. The sample consisted of peripheral blood. The CDR3 region has the DNA TGTGCCAGCAGTTTAAGTGGGCAGGGATCTTTCTACGAGCAGTACTTC. Translated, it gives CASSLSGQGSFYEQYF.